This is a list of T cell receptor beta chains from one sample in a study of immune cell composition in non-small cell lung cancer. Sequencing was performed with immunoSEQ multiplex PCR; in TCRdb, only in-frame clones are kept and a portion is missing. The sample has 8,900 or so clones, 67% seen once. Specimen: non-adjacent lung tissue. These receptors all stem from a human donor with non-small cell lung cancer. CDR3s leave out the opening cysteine and the closing phenylalanine or tryptophan. Fields, in order: V gene, J gene, CDR3 protein.

v_gene: TRBV9
j_gene: TRBJ2-3
CDR3aa: ASTLSGGAGDTQY

v_gene: TRBV28
j_gene: TRBJ2-1
CDR3aa: ASSRTGKGSYNEQF

v_gene: TRBV2
j_gene: TRBJ1-5
CDR3aa: ASSFLPGQGPNSNQPQH

v_gene: TRBV21-1
j_gene: TRBJ1-5
CDR3aa: ASSNKTGYSNQPQH

v_gene: TRBV6-6
j_gene: TRBJ2-5
CDR3aa: ASSPGSGGQETQY

v_gene: TRBV7-9
j_gene: TRBJ2-7
CDR3aa: ASSLAGGYEQY

v_gene: TRBV6-1
j_gene: TRBJ2-7
CDR3aa: ASSASGTRSSYEQY

v_gene: TRBV27
j_gene: TRBJ1-2
CDR3aa: ASSFLGQGLANYGYT

v_gene: TRBV6-5
j_gene: TRBJ2-7
CDR3aa: ASSEGTGGYEQY

v_gene: TRBV5-1
j_gene: TRBJ1-2
CDR3aa: ASSSSPSESYGYT

v_gene: TRBV11-2
j_gene: TRBJ1-1
CDR3aa: ARPGQVQAGPMNTEAF

v_gene: TRBV5-4
j_gene: TRBJ2-5
CDR3aa: ASGSGTGPLGTQY

v_gene: TRBV27
j_gene: TRBJ2-3
CDR3aa: ASSLRLAGDTQY

v_gene: TRBV6-5
j_gene: TRBJ2-7
CDR3aa: ASAPSSIYEQY

v_gene: TRBV4-2
j_gene: TRBJ1-1
CDR3aa: ASTDKMNTEAF

v_gene: TRBV5-1
j_gene: TRBJ1-6
CDR3aa: ASSLGSQGSPLH

v_gene: TRBV11-2
j_gene: TRBJ1-2
CDR3aa: ASSLSGQLSPYGYT

v_gene: TRBV7-6
j_gene: TRBJ1-6
CDR3aa: ASSLDRDNSPLH

v_gene: TRBV4-3
j_gene: TRBJ2-7
CDR3aa: ASSHGTGKYEQY

v_gene: TRBV11-2
j_gene: TRBJ1-2
CDR3aa: ASQGSNYGYT

v_gene: TRBV7-6
j_gene: TRBJ2-7
CDR3aa: ASSPRTGTEQY

v_gene: TRBV18
j_gene: TRBJ1-3
CDR3aa: ASSPRQYDSGNTIY

v_gene: TRBV27
j_gene: TRBJ2-5
CDR3aa: ASSFRLAGETQY

v_gene: TRBV18
j_gene: TRBJ2-7
CDR3aa: ASSPPGQGGYEQY

v_gene: TRBV7-8
j_gene: TRBJ1-3
CDR3aa: ASSLALLPVSSGNTIY